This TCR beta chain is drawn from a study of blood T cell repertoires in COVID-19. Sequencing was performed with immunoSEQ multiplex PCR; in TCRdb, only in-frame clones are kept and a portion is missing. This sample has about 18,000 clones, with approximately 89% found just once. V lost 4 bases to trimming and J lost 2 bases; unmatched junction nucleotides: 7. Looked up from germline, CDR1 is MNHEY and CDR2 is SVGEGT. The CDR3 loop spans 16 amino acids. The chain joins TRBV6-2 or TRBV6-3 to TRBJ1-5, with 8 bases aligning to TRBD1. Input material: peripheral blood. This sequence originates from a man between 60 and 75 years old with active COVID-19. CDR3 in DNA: TGTGCCAGCAGTTGGACAGGGATAGAGGGCAATCAGCCCCAGCATTTT. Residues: CASSWTGIEGNQPQHF.